This TCR beta chain came from a study of Graves' ophthalmopathy and Graves' hyperthyroidism. Study results and limitations: Ophthalmopathy versus stable hyperthyroidism: 13-signature model gave 85% to 90% sensitivity, 75% to 82% specificity. The authors also found most expanded thyroid clonotypes above 0.001 frequency in blood.

RNA transcripts served as template for amplifying TCR beta CDR3 sequences. The authors performed first-round RT-PCR with HTBI primers and then a second-round multiplex PCR. TCRdb itself ran the multiplex PCR reads through MiXCR, one entry per CDR3 protein. The sample has about half a million distinct CDR3 sequences, 14% seen once. This clonotype was observed many times. Antigen unknown. The CDR3 is 15 residues long. Trimming removed 4 bases from V and 2 bases from J; junction bases left unmatched: 2. Source material: blood. The receptor was isolated from a woman aged 30 to 39 with Graves' ophthalmopathy. The J gene is TRBJ2-7, the V gene TRBV12-3 or TRBV12-4, with TRBD2 matching over 13 bases. The CDR3: CASSSGTSGTYEQYF. The CDR3 DNA reads TGTGCCAGCAGTTCCGGGACTAGCGGGACCTACGAGCAGTACTTC.